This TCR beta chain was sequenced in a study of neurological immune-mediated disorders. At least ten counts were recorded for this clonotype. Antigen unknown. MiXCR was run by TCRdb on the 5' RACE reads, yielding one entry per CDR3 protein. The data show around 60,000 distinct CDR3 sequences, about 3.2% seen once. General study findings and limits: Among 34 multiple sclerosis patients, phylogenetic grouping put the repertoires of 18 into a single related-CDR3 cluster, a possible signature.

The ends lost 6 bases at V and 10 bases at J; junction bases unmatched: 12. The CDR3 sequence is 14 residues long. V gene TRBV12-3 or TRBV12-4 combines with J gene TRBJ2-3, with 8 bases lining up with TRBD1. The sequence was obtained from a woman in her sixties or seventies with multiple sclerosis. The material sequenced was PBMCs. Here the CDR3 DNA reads TGTGCCAGCAGGGACAGGGCGGGATTATCTGCGCAGTATTTT. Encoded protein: CASRDRAGLSAQYF.